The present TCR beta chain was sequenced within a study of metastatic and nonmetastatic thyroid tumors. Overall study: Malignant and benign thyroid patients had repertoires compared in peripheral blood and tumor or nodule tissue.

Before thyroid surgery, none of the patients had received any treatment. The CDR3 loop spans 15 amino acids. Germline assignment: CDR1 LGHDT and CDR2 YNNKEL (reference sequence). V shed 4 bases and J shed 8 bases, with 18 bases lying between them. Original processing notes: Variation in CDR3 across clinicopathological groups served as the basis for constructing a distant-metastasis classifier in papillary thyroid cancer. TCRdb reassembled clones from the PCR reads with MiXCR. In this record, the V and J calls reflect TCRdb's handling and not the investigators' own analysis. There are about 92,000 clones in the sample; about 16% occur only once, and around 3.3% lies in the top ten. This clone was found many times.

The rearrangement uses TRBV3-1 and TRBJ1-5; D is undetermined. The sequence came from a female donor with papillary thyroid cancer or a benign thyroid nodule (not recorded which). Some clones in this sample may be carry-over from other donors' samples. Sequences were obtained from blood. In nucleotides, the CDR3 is TGTGCCAGCAGCCCGGACCTCAGCGCCGGGGAGCCCCAGCATTTT. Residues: CASSPDLSAGEPQHF.